This T cell receptor beta chain stems from a study of Graves' ophthalmopathy and Graves' hyperthyroidism. Germline values: CDR1 ENHRY, CDR2 SYGVKD. The CDR3 sequence is 16 residues long. V lost 3 bases to trimming and J lost 6 bases; unmatched junction nucleotides: 14. Amplified material comprised TCR beta CDR3 regions derived from RNA transcripts. First-round RT-PCR employed HTBI primers, with a second-round multiplex PCR after it. MiXCR, run by TCRdb on the multiplex PCR reads, gives a single entry per CDR3 protein. Here the sample spans 650,000 to 900,000 distinct CDR3 sequences, roughly 40% being singletons. This clonotype was picked up a small number of times. Antigen specificity is unknown. Moderate-to-severe activity, CAS at least 3, NOSPECS at least 4 and duration under 3 months characterized donors with ophthalmopathy. Orbital computed tomography, thyroid ultrasound, TRAb, serum thyroxine and clinical symptoms formed the basis of diagnosis. Sampling around 9.8 ml of fresh peripheral blood provided the PBMCs.

The study, taken as a whole, reports: Blood samples also showed most expanded thyroid clonotypes exceeding 0.001 frequency.

Sequenced input: peripheral blood. The clonotype was recovered from an adult man with Graves' ophthalmopathy. V gene TRBV10-3 combines with J gene TRBJ2-7, with 7 bases lining up with TRBD1. CDR3 DNA sequence: TGTGCCATCAGTGACCTGGTTAGAGACAGGGCCGGCGAGCAGTACTTC. The encoded protein is CAISDLVRDRAGEQYF.